Listed here is a single T cell receptor beta chain. Its specificity is not known. The single heparinised draw taken from each donor contained about 100 mL of blood on average. This specimen belongs to a study of beta chain features in type 1 diabetes. Across the study: Patients and healthy donors were similar in age, gender and cell yields.

Every isolated RNA sample was fully reverse transcribed, so sequencing captured expressed TCRB transcripts. Sequenced by immunoSEQ multiplex PCR; TCRdb stores in-frame clones only, minus some. The data hold a few hundred thousand clones, with about 18% observed a single time. From germline, CDR1 is SGHRS and CDR2 YFSETQ. The CDR3 loop spans 13 amino acids. Deletions cut 2 bases from V and 1 base from J, with 6 bases between. Whole-study results and caveats: Researchers cautioned that cDNA sequencing could over-represent cells with high TCR expression. The study found fewer insertions and more deletions at VDJ junctions in type 1 diabetes patients.

Sequences were obtained from naive CD4+ T cells from blood. This chain links TRBV5-1 with TRBJ2-5, with D perhaps TRBD1 (6 bases). The sequence derives from a woman aged 18-29 years in good health. In DNA, the CDR3 is TGCGCCAGCAGCTTCAGGGGCCAAGAGACCCAGTACTTC. Its translation is CASSFRGQETQYF.